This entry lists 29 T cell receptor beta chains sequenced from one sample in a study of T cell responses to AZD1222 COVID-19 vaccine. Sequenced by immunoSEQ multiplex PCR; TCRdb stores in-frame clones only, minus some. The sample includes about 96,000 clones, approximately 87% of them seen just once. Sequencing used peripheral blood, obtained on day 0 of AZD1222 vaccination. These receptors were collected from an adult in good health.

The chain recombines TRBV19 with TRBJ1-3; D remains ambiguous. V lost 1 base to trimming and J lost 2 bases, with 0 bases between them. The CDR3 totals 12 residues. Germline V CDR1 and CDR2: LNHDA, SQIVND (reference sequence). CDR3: CASSIAGNTIYF. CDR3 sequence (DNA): TGTGCCAGTAGTATAGCTGGAAACACCATATATTTT.

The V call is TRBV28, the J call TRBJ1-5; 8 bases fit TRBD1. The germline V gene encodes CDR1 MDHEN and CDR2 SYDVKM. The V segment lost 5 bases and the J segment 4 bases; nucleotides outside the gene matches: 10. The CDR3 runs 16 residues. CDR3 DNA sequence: TGTGCCAGCAGTCTCTCCGGGACAGGTTTGAATCAGCCCCAGCATTTT. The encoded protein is CASSLSGTGLNQPQHF.

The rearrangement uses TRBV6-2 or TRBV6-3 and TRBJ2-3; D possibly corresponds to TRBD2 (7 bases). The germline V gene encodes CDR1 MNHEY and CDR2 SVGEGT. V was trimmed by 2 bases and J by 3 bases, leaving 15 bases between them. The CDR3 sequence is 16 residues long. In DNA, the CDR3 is TGTGCCAGCAGTTACCAGGGGAGGGGAGGGACAGATACGCAGTATTTT. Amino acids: CASSYQGRGGTDTQYF.

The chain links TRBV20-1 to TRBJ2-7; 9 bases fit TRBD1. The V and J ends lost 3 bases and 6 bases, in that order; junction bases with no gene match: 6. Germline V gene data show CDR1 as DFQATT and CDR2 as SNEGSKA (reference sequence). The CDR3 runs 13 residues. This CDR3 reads CSASGGQGFEQYF. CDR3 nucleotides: TGCAGTGCTAGTGGGGGACAGGGATTCGAGCAGTACTTC.

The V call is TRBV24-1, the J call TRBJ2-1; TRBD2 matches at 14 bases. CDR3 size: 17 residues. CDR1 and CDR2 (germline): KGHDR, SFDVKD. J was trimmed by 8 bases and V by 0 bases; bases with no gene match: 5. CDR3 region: CATSDLQTSGRADEQFF. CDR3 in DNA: TGTGCCACCAGTGATTTGCAGACTAGCGGGAGGGCCGATGAGCAGTTCTTC.

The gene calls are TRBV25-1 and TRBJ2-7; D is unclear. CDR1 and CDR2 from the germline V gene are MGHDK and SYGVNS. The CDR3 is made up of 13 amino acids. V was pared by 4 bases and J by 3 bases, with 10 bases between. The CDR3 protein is CASSAQIVYEQYF. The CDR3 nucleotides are TGTGCCAGCAGTGCCCAGATCGTCTACGAGCAGTACTTC.

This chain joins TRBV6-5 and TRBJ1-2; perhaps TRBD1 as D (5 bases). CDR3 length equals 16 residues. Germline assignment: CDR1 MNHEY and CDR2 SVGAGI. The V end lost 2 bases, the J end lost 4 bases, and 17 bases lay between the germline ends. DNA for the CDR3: TGTGCCAGCAGTTACGATATGGTCAGGGAGAGCTATGGCTACACCTTC. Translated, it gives CASSYDMVRESYGYTF.

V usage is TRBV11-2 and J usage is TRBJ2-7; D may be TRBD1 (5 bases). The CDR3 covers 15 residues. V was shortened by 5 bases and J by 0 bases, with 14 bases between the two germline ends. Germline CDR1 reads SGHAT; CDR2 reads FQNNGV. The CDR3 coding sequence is TGTGCCAGCAGCCCAGGGCCCGAGAGCTCCTACGAGCAGTACTTC. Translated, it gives CASSPGPESSYEQYF.

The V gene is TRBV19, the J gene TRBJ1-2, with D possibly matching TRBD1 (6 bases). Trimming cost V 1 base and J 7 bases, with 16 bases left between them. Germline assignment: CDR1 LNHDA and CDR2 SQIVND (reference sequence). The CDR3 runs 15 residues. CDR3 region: CASSIGGGASPGYTF. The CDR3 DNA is TGTGCCAGTAGTATAGGGGGGGGCGCGAGCCCTGGCTACACCTTC.

The CDR3 protein is CASSRTGPDNSNQPQHF. In nucleotides, the CDR3 is TGTGCCAGCAGTCGGACAGGGCCGGATAATAGCAATCAGCCCCAGCATTTT. This chain links TRBV6-6 with TRBJ1-5, with TRBD1 identical over 8 bases. Losses at the gene ends were 5 bases for V and 0 bases for J; bases not matched to a gene: 9. Germline lookup yields CDR1 MNHNY and CDR2 SVGAGI (reference sequence). The CDR3 is 17 residues long.

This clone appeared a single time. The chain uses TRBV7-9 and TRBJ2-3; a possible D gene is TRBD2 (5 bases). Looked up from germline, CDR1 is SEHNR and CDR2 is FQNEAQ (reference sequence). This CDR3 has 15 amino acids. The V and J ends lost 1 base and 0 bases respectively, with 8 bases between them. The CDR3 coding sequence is TGTGCCAGCAGCTTAGAAGGCGGGAGCACAGATACGCAGTATTTT. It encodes CASSLEGGSTDTQYF.

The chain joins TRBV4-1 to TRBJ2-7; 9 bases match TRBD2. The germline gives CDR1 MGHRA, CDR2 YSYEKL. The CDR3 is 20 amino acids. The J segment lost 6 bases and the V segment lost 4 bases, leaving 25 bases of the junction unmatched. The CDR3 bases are TGCGCCAGCAGCCTGCGGGGACGGCGGGAGGGGTTCATCGGAGGGAGCGAGCAGTACTTC. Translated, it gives CASSLRGRREGFIGGSEQYF.

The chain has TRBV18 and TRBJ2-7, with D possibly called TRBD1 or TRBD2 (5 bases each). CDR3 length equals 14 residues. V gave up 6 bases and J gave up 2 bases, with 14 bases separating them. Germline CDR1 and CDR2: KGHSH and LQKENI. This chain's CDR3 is CASSPQGTTYEQYF. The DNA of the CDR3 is TGTGCCAGCTCGCCCCAAGGGACCACCTACGAGCAGTACTTC.

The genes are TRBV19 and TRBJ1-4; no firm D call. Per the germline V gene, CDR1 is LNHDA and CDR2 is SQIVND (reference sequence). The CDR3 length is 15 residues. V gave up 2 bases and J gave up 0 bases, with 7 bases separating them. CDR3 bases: TGTGCCAGTAGTATATCGGCTACAACTAATGAAAAACTGTTTTTT. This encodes CASSISATTNEKLFF.

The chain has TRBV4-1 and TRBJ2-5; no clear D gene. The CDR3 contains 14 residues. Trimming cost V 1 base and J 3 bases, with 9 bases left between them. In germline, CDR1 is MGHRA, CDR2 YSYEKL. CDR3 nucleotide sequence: TGCGCCAGCAGCCAAGTTGCAACTGAAGAGACCCAGTACTTC. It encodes CASSQVATEETQYF.

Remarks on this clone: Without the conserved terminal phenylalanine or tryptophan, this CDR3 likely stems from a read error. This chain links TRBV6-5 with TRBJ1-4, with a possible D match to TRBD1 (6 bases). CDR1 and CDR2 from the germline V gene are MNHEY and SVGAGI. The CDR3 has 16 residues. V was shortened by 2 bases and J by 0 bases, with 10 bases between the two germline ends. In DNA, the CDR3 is TGTGCCAGCAGTTACCGGACAGCCGCAACTAATGAAAAACTGTTTCTT. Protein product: CASSYRTAATNEKLFL.

The CDR3 here is CASSFRGREETQYF. The CDR3, as DNA: TGTGCCAGCAGTTTCCGGGGGAGGGAAGAGACCCAGTACTTC. This sequence joins TRBV27 and TRBJ2-5; 7 nucleotides agree with TRBD2. This CDR3 has 14 amino acids. Germline trimming cut 3 bases from V and 3 bases from J; bases unmatched to any gene: 4. Germline loops: CDR1 MNHEY, CDR2 SMNVEV (reference sequence).

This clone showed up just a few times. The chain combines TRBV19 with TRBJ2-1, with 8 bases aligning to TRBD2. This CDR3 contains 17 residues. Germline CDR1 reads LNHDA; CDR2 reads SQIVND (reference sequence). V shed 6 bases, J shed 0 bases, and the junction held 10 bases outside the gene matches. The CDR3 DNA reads TGTGCCAGTAGCCCTTTGGTCGGGACTAGCTCCTACAATGAGCAGTTCTTC. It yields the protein CASSPLVGTSSYNEQFF.

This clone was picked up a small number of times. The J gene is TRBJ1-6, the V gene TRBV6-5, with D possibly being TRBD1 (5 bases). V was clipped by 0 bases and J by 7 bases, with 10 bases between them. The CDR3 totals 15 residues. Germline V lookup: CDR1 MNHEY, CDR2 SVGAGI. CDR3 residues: CASSYSGVENSPLHF. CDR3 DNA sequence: TGTGCCAGCAGTTACTCAGGGGTGGAGAATTCACCCCTCCACTTT.

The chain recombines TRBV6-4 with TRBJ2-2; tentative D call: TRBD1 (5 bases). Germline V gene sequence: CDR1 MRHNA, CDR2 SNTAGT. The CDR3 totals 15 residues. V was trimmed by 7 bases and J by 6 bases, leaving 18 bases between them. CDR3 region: CASTAGVGHPGELFF. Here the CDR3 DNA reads TGTGCCAGCACTGCCGGCGTTGGACACCCCGGGGAGCTGTTTTTT.

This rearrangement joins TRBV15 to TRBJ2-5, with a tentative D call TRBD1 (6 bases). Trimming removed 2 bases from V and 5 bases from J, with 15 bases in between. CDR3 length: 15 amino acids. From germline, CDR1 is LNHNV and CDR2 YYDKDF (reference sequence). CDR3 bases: TGTGCCACCAGCAGACGTACAGGGTTGGCCGAGACCCAGTACTTC. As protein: CATSRRTGLAETQYF.

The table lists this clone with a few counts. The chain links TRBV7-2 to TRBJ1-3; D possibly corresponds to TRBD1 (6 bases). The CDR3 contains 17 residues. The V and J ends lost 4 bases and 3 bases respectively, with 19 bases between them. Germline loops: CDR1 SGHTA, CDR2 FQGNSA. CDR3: CASSSTPGGAGGNTIYF. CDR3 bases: TGTGCCAGCAGCTCCACTCCGGGGGGGGCGGGTGGAAACACCATATATTTT.

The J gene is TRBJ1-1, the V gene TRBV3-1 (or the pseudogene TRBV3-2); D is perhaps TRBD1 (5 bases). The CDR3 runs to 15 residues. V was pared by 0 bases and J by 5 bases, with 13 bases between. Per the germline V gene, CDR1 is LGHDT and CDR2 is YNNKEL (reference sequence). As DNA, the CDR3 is TGTGCCAGCAGCCAAGAGGCCGGGGCCGGGACTGAAGCTTTCTTT. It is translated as CASSQEAGAGTEAFF.

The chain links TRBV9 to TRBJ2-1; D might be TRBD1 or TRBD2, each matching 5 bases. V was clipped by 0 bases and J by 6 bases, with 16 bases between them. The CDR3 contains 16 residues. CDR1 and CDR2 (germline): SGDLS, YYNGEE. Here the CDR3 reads CASSVGGILGVNEQFF. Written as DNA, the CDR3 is TGTGCCAGCAGCGTAGGAGGCATTTTGGGGGTCAATGAGCAGTTCTTC. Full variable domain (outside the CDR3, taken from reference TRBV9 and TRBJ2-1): DSGVTQTPKHLITATGQRVTLRCSPRSGDLSVYWYQQSLDQGLQFLIQYYNGEERAKGNILERFSAQQFPDLHSELNLSSLELGDSALYFCASSVGGILGVNEQFFGPGTRLTVL.

The CDR3 DNA follows: TGTGCCAGCAGCGTGACGGGAGTAGGCAATGAGCAGTTCTTC. Its protein is CASSVTGVGNEQFF. V usage is TRBV7-2 and J usage is TRBJ2-1; D perhaps matches TRBD2 (6 bases). In germline, CDR1 is SGHTA, CDR2 FQGNSA. The CDR3 extends over 14 amino acids. V was shortened by 5 bases and J by 6 bases, with 14 bases between the two germline ends.

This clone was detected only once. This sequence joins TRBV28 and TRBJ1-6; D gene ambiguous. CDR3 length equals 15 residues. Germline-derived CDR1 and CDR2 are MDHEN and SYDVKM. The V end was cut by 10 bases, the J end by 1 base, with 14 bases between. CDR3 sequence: CATLNDLSYNSPLHF. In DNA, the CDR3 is TGTGCCACCCTTAACGACCTGTCCTATAATTCACCCCTCCACTTT.

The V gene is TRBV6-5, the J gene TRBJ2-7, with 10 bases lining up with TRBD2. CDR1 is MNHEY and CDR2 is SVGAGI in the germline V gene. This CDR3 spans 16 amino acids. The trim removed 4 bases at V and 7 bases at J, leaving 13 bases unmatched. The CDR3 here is CASSSTILAGASEQYF. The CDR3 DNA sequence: TGTGCCAGCAGTTCCACGATTCTAGCGGGAGCCTCGGAGCAGTACTTC.

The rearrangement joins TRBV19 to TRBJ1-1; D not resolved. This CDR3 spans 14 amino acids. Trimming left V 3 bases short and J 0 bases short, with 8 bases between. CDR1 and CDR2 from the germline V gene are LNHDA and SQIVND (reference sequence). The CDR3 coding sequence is TGTGCCAGTAGTATGTCACGTATGAACACTGAAGCTTTCTTT. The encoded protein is CASSMSRMNTEAFF.

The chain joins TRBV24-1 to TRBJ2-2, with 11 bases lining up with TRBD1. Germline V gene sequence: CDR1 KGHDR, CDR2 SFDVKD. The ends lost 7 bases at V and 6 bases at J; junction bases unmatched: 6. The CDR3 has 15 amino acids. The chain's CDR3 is CATRTGTGGPGELFF. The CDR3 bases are TGTGCCACCAGGACCGGGACAGGGGGACCCGGGGAGCTGTTTTTT.